A single sample gave rise to the 21 T cell receptor beta chains below, sequenced in a study of monozygotic twins with inflammatory bowel disease. From the 5' RACE reads, TCRdb lists one entry per CDR3 protein and no DNA. This table lists roughly 330,000 distinct CDR3 sequences. The sequenced material came from blood. The source of these receptors is a human donor with ulcerative colitis or Crohn's disease, or a healthy co-twin of an affected twin (not recorded which).

J is TRBJ1-5 and V is TRBV12-3 or TRBV12-4. The length of the CDR3 is 15 residues. The chain's CDR3 is CASSFEGLSVEPQHF.

This chain connects TRBV9 to TRBJ2-5. The germline CDR1 and CDR2 sequences are SGDLS and YYNGEE. The CDR3 sequence is 14 residues long. CDR3 loop: CASSVAGKQETQYF.

This chain links TRBV19 with TRBJ1-2; TCRdb selects TRBD1, and the lack of DNA leaves this call unchecked. CDR3 length: 15 amino acids. Germline V CDR1 and CDR2: LNHDA, SQIVND (reference sequence). CDR3: CASCSQDIWEYGYTF.

The CDR3 protein is CASSIDGGPYEQYF. The chain is built from TRBV19 and TRBJ2-7; without DNA, the TCRdb call of TRBD1 cannot be checked. In germline, CDR1 is LNHDA, CDR2 SQIVND (reference sequence). The CDR3 contains 14 residues.

V is TRBV7-2 and J is TRBJ1-5; the TCRdb D gene call, TRBD1, has no DNA to confirm it. Germline V gene lookup returns CDR1 SGHTA and CDR2 FQGNSA. This CDR3 region has 16 residues. CDR3 sequence reads: CASSLAGGQGNQPQHF. Looking up the rest from reference TRBV7-2 and TRBJ1-5 gives the full variable domain: GAGVSQSPSNKVTEKGKDVELRCDPISGHTALYWYRQSLGQGLEFLIYFQGNSAPDKSGLPSDRFSAERTGGSVSTLTIQRTQQEDSAVYLCASSLAGGQGNQPQHFGDGTRLSIL.

The chain has TRBV27 and TRBJ2-3; TCRdb's D call, TRBD1, is unchecked because there is no DNA. Germline CDR1 and CDR2: MNHEY and SMNVEV (reference sequence). The length of the CDR3 is 15 residues. This CDR3 is CASSYDRVSGDTQYF.

V and J are TRBV4-1 and TRBJ2-1. This CDR3 region has 15 residues. Germline CDR1 is MGHRA and CDR2 is YSYEKL. The CDR3 loop reads CASSQGEWAYNEQFF.

The rearrangement uses TRBV10-3 and TRBJ2-7. The V gene's germline CDR1 is ENHRY and CDR2 SYGVKD. The CDR3 is 15 amino acids. The CDR3 loop reads CAISESTRWAYEQYF.

The genes are TRBV29-1 and TRBJ2-7; the D gene TCRdb calls, TRBD2, cannot be checked with no DNA. The CDR3 spans 16 residues. Germline-derived CDR1 and CDR2 are SQVTM and ANQGSEA. The CDR3: CSVEEASGKARYEQYF.

The genes are TRBV5-1 and TRBJ2-7; TCRdb returns TRBD1, unconfirmable since there is no DNA. The CDR3 spans 13 residues. From germline, CDR1 is SGHRS and CDR2 YFSETQ. The CDR3 sequence is CASSLGGSNEQYF. The full variable domain, its missing parts supplied by reference TRBV5-1 and TRBJ2-7, is KAGVTQTPRYLIKTRGQQVTLSCSPISGHRSVSWYQQTPGQGLQFLFEYFSETQRNKGNFPGRFSGRQFSNSRSEMNVSTLELGDSALYLCASSLGGSNEQYFGPGTRLTVT.

The chain carries TRBV5-1 and TRBJ2-7; TCRdb outputs TRBD1, but without DNA this stays unchecked. The length of the CDR3 is 15 residues. Germline CDR1 reads SGHRS; CDR2 reads YFSETQ. The chain's CDR3 is CASSLDGQGISEQYF.

The rearrangement uses TRBV29-1 and TRBJ1-1; the TCRdb D gene call, TRBD1, has no DNA to confirm it. The CDR3 is made up of 12 amino acids. CDR1 and CDR2 (germline): SQVTM, ANQGSEA. The CDR3 loop reads CSVRPPGSEAFF.

The rearrangement links TRBV19 to TRBJ1-1; TCRdb indicates TRBD1, and absent DNA this call remains unverified. From germline, CDR1 is LNHDA and CDR2 SQIVND (reference sequence). The CDR3 extends over 15 amino acids. CDR3 residues: CAVKGPGGFGTEAFF.

The V gene is TRBV5-1, the J gene TRBJ2-1; checking the TCRdb D call of TRBD2 is not possible without DNA. Germline V gives CDR1 SGHRS, CDR2 YFSETQ. The CDR3 loop spans 17 amino acids. The CDR3 region is CASSFTSGGLEYNEQFF.

The V gene is TRBV7-2, the J gene TRBJ2-2; absent DNA, TCRdb's TRBD1 call cannot be checked. There are 16 residues in the CDR3. CDR1 SGHTA and CDR2 FQGNSA come from the germline V gene. CDR3 protein: CASSLEGRGFSGELFF.

CDR3 sequence: CSANAASGTYNEQFF. This chain uses TRBV20-1 with TRBJ2-1; TCRdb designates TRBD2, a call that cannot be tested without DNA. Germline CDR1 DFQATT, CDR2 SNEGSKA (reference sequence). The CDR3 totals 15 residues.

The chain carries TRBV7-9 and TRBJ1-1; lacking DNA, the TRBD1 call made by TCRdb goes unchecked. The CDR3 sequence is 15 residues long. CDR1 and CDR2 (germline): SEHNR, FQNEAQ (reference sequence). The CDR3 is CASSLGPGLNTEAFF.

The chain employs TRBV5-1 and TRBJ1-5; TCRdb indicates TRBD1, and absent DNA this call remains unverified. This CDR3 has 17 residues. Germline V lookup: CDR1 SGHRS, CDR2 YFSETQ. The CDR3 spells CASSLDPTGGDSWPQHF. The full variable domain, in which reference TRBV5-1 and TRBJ1-5 provide the parts outside the CDR3, is KAGVTQTPRYLIKTRGQQVTLSCSPISGHRSVSWYQQTPGQGLQFLFEYFSETQRNKGNFPGRFSGRQFSNSRSEMNVSTLELGDSALYLCASSLDPTGGDSWPQHFGDGTRLSIL.

The V call is TRBV18, the J call TRBJ1-1; TCRdb's D gene call, TRBD1, goes unchecked for lack of DNA. The CDR3 covers 12 residues. The V gene's germline CDR1 is KGHSH and CDR2 LQKENI. The CDR3 spells CASSPLRQEAFF.

The chain employs TRBV7-2 and TRBJ2-3; TCRdb returns TRBD2, unconfirmable since there is no DNA. The germline CDR1 and CDR2 sequences are SGHTA and FQGNSA. The CDR3 is made up of 15 amino acids. The CDR3: CASSLLGLYTDTQYF.

The chain recombines TRBV20-1 with TRBJ2-3; lacking DNA, the TRBD1 call made by TCRdb goes unchecked. The germline V gene has CDR1 DFQATT and CDR2 SNEGSKA (reference sequence). The length of the CDR3 is 13 residues. CDR3 residues: CSASRGPTDTQYF.